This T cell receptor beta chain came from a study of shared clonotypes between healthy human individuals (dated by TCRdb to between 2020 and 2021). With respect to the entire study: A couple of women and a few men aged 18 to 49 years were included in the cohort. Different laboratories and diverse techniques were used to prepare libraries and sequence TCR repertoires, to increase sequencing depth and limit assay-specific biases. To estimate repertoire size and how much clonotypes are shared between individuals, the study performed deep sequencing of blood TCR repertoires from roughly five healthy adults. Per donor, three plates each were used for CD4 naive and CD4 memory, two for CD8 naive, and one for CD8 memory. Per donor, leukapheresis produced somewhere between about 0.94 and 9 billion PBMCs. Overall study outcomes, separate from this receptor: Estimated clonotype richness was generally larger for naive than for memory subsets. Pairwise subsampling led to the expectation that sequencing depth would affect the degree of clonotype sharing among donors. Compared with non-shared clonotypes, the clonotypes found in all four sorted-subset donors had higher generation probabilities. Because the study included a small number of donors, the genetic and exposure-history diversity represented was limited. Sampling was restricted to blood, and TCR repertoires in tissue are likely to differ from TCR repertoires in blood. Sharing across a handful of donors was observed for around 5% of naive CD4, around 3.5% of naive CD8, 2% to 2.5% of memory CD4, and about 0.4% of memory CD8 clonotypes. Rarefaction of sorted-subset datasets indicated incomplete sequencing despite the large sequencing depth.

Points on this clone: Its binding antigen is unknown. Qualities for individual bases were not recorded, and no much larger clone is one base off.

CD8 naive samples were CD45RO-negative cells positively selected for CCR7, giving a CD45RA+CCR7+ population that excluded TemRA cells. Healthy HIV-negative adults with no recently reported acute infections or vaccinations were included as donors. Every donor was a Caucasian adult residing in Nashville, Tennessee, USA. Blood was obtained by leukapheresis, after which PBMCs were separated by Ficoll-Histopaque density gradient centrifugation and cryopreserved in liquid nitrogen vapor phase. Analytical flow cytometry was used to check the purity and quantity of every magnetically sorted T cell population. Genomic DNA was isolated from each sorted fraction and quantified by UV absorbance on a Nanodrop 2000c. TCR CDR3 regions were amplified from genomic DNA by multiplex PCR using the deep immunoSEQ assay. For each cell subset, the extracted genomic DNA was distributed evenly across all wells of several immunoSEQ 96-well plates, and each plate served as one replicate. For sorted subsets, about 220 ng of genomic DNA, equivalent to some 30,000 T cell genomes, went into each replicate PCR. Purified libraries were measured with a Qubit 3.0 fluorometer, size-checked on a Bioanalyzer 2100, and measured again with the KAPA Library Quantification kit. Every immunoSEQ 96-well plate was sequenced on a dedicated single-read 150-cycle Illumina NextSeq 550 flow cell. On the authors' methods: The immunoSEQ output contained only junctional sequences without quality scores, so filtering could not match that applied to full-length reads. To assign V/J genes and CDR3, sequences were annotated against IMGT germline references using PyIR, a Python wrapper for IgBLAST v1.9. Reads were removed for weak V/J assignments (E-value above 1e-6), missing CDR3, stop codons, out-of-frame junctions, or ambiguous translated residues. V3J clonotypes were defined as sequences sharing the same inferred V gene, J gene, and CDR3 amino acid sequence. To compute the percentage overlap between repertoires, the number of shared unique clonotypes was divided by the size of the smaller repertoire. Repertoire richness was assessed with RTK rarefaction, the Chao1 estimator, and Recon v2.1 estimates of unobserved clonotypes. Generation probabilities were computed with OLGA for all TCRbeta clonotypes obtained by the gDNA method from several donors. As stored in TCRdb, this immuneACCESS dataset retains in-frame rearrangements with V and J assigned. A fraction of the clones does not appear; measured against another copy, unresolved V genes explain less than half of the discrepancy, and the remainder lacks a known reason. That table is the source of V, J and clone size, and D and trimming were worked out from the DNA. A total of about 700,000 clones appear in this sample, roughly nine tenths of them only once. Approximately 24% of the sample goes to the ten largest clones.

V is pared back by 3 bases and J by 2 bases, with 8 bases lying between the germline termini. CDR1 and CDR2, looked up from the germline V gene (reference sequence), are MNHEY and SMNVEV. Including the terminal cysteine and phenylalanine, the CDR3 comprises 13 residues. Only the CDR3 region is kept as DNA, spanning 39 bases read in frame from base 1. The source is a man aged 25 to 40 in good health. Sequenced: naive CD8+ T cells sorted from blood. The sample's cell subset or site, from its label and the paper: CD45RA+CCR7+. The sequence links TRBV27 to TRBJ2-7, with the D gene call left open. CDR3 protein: CASSLVGTYEQYF. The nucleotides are TGTGCCAGCAGTTTGGTGGGTACCTACGAGCAGTACTTC.